This T cell receptor (beta chain) is from a study of shared clonotypes between healthy human individuals. The repertoire was sequenced with immunoSEQ multiplex PCR; TCRdb's copy has only in-frame clones and lacks some. The sample lists 550,000 to 750,000 clones, roughly 94% occurring once. The germline V gene encodes CDR1 SGHDN and CDR2 FVKESK. The CDR3 is made up of 16 amino acids. Trimming shortened V by 4 bases and J by 0 bases, and 13 bases separated the two germline ends. CD45RO-negative cells were positively selected for CCR7, leaving out terminally differentiated effector memory CD45RA+ cells. The study drew all its donors from Caucasian adults living in Nashville, Tennessee.

The V gene is TRBV14, the J gene TRBJ2-1; D remains unclear. The sequence was obtained from a man aged 25-40 years in good health. The source material was naive CD8+ T cells sorted from blood. CDR3 coding DNA: TGTGCCAGCAGCCGGGTAGTATCAACCTCCTACAATGAGCAGTTCTTC. Residues: CASSRVVSTSYNEQFF.